Sequencing of this T cell receptor (beta chain) was carried out in a study of CD8+ T cells in alopecia areata. Note on this clone: Its antigen remains unidentified.

Investigators isolated RNA and reverse transcribed it into cDNA to act as the sequencing template. Produced via immunoSEQ multiplex PCR; TCRdb's table is partial and in-frame only. The sample consists of 140,000 to 150,000 clones, roughly 50% of them appearing once. Germline V gives CDR1 MGHDK, CDR2 SYGVNS. Losses at the gene ends were 5 bases for V and 8 bases for J; bases not matched to a gene: 8. This CDR3 has 13 amino acids. Whole-study findings and limits: The study found TCR sharing across patients less clear than in mice, possibly for HLA reasons.

The sequencing sample was made of CD4+ T cells sorted from blood. This chain links TRBV25-1 with TRBJ1-2, with 7 bases lining up with TRBD1. The receptor comes from a human donor with alopecia areata. CDR3 protein: CASSPRDREGYTF. In DNA form, the CDR3 reads TGTGCCAGCAGTCCCCGGGACAGAGAAGGCTACACCTTC.